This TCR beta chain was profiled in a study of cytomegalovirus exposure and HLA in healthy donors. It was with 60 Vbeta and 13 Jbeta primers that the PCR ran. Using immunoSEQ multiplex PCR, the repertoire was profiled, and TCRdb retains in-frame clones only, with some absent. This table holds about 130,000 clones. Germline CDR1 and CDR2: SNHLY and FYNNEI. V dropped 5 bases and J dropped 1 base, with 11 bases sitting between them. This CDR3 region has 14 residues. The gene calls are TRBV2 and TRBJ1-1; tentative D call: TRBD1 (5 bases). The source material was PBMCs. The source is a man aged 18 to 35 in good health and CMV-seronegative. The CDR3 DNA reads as TGTGCCAGCAGTTCCCACAGGCGGAACACTGAAGCTTTCTTT. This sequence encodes CASSSHRRNTEAFF.